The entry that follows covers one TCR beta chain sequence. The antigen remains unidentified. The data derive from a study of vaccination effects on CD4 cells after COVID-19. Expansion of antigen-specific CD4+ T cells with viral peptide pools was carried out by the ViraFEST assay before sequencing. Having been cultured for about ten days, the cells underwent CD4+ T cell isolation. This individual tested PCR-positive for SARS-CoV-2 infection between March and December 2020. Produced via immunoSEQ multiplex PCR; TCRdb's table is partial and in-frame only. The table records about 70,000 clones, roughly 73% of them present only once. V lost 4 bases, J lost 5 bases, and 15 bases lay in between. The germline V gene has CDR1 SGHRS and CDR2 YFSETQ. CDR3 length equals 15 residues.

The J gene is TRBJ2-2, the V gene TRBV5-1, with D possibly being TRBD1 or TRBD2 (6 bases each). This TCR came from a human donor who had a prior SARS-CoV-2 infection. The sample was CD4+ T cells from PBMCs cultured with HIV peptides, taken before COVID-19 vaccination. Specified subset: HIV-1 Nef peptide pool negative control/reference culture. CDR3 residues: CASSGQMEGTGELFF. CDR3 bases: TGCGCCAGCAGCGGACAGATGGAGGGGACCGGGGAGCTGTTTTTT. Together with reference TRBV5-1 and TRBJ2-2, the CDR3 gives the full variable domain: KAGVTQTPRYLIKTRGQQVTLSCSPISGHRSVSWYQQTPGQGLQFLFEYFSETQRNKGNFPGRFSGRQFSNSRSEMNVSTLELGDSALYLCASSGQMEGTGELFFGEGSRLTVL.